Below are 19 T cell receptor beta chains sequenced from a single sample in a study of T cell repertoires in cytomegalovirus infection. Their antigens remain unidentified. TCRdb reanalysed the reads using MiXCR and keeps one entry per CDR3 protein. The sample lists about 830,000 distinct CDR3 sequences, about 33% seen once, with around 12% in the top ten. Sequenced material: cultured CD8+ T cells from PBMCs, taken from culture after CMV antigen stimulation. The receptors come from a human donor in good health (CMV status not recorded). Some clones in this sample may be carry-over from other donors' samples.

The rearrangement links TRBV9 to TRBJ2-5, with a possible D match to TRBD1 (6 bases). Germline V gives CDR1 SGDLS, CDR2 YYNGEE. The V and J ends lost 2 bases and 0 bases respectively, with 11 bases between them. This CDR3 is built from 15 residues. The CDR3 DNA reads TGTGCCAGCAGCGTTGGGACACTGTACCAAGAGACCCAGTACTTC. Its protein is CASSVGTLYQETQYF.

The rearrangement uses TRBV20-1 and TRBJ2-3; tentative D call: TRBD2 (6 bases). From germline, CDR1 is DFQATT and CDR2 SNEGSKA (reference sequence). Trimming stripped 5 bases from V and 3 bases from J, with 18 bases between. This CDR3 contains 15 residues. CDR3 amino acids: CSAPHASAGTDTQYF. CDR3 in DNA: TGCAGTGCTCCACACGCTAGCGCTGGGACAGATACGCAGTATTTT.

The gene calls are TRBV7-9 and TRBJ2-6; no firm D call. V was cut by 3 bases and J by 0 bases, with 12 bases left in between. Looked up from germline, CDR1 is SEHNR and CDR2 is FQNEAQ (reference sequence). The CDR3 spans 17 residues. CDR3 sequence: CASSLVERASGANVLTF. CDR3 nucleotide sequence: TGTGCCAGCAGCTTGGTGGAACGCGCCTCTGGGGCCAACGTCCTGACTTTC.

This clonotype was detected once. The chain couples TRBV27 to TRBJ2-1; D not certain. This CDR3 comprises 10 residues. V was trimmed by 10 bases and J by 7 bases, leaving 8 bases between them. Germline assignment: CDR1 MNHEY and CDR2 SMNVEV (reference sequence). CDR3 sequence: CATFKNEQFF. CDR3 in DNA: TGTGCCACCTTCAAGAATGAGCAGTTCTTC.

In its sample, this clonotype was seen many times. This chain joins TRBV2 and TRBJ1-5, with 9 bases matching TRBD1. CDR3 size: 13 residues. V shed 6 bases, J shed 7 bases, and the junction held 4 bases outside the gene matches. Germline values: CDR1 SNHLY, CDR2 FYNNEI. The CDR3 loop reads CASSRTGDQPQHF. CDR3 DNA sequence: TGTGCCAGCAGCAGGACAGGGGACCAGCCCCAGCATTTT.

This clonotype has a count of ten or more. The chain employs TRBV7-6 and TRBJ2-2, with D maybe TRBD1 (6 bases). Germline loops: CDR1 SGHVS, CDR2 FNYEAQ. This CDR3 is built from 14 residues. V lost 5 bases and J lost 5, with 12 bases in between. CDR3 sequence: CASSLNGQTGELFF. The CDR3 bases are TGTGCCAGCAGCCTAAACGGACAGACCGGGGAGCTGTTTTTT.

The genes are TRBV14 and TRBJ2-7, with TRBD2 identical over 7 bases. CDR1 and CDR2 (germline): SGHDN, FVKESK. CDR3 length: 14 residues. Losses at the gene ends were 0 bases for V and 6 bases for J; bases not matched to a gene: 5. The CDR3 here is CASSQDPGGGEQYF. The CDR3, as DNA: TGTGCCAGCAGCCAAGACCCGGGGGGTGGCGAGCAGTACTTC.

The rearrangement joins TRBV20-1 to TRBJ2-1; 7 bases are a match to TRBD2. V dropped 5 bases and J dropped 3; count of bases not matched to a gene: 4. CDR1 DFQATT and CDR2 SNEGSKA come from the germline V gene (reference sequence). The CDR3 extends over 13 amino acids. CDR3 bases: TGCAGTGCTTTGACTAGCAACTACAATGAGCAGTTCTTC. Encoded protein: CSALTSNYNEQFF.

The chain links TRBV28 to TRBJ1-2, with 8 bases aligning to TRBD1. Germline V gene data show CDR1 as MDHEN and CDR2 as SYDVKM. The ends lost 5 bases at V and 3 bases at J; junction bases unmatched: 11. CDR3 length: 16 residues. CDR3 loop: CASSRTRLDRDYGYTF. The CDR3 coding sequence is TGTGCCAGCAGTCGCACCCGATTGGACAGGGACTATGGCTACACCTTC.

The chain is built from TRBV6-5 and TRBJ2-3; D is perhaps TRBD1 (6 bases). The CDR3 covers 15 residues. Deletions cut 0 bases from V and 4 bases from J, with 11 bases between. Germline assignment: CDR1 MNHEY and CDR2 SVGAGI. The CDR3 coding sequence is TGTGCCAGCAGTTACTCGTTGTCAGGGGCAGATACGCAGTATTTT. It specifies CASSYSLSGADTQYF.

About this clonotype itself: At one end the junction does not follow the germline gene, possibly because of a read error. The V gene is TRBV5-6, the J gene TRBJ2-7; D remains ambiguous. CDR1 and CDR2 (germline): SGHDT, YYEEEE. The CDR3 length is 12 residues. The CDR3 here is CGSSRWSYEQYF. CDR3 DNA sequence: TGTGGCAGCAGCCGGTGGTCCTACGAGCAGTACTTC.

This chain's CDR3 is CASGTSTSGDTQYF. CDR3 nucleotide sequence: TGTGCCAGTGGAACGTCGACTAGCGGGGATACGCAGTATTTT. This chain joins TRBV6-1 and TRBJ2-3, with TRBD2 matching 10 bases. Germline values: CDR1 MNHNS, CDR2 SASEGT. CDR3 length: 14 residues. Germline trimming cut 9 bases from V and 6 bases from J; bases unmatched to any gene: 9.

This clonotype showed up just a few times. The rearrangement uses TRBV28 and TRBJ2-1; D might be TRBD2 (5 bases). The V end lost 2 bases, the J end lost 7 bases, and 12 bases lay between the germline ends. CDR1 and CDR2 (germline): MDHEN, SYDVKM. The CDR3 extends over 14 amino acids. CDR3 DNA sequence: TGTGCCAGCAGTTTAAAGGCCGGCGGGAATGAGCAGTTCTTC. Translated, it gives CASSLKAGGNEQFF.

This clonotype was observed a handful of times. The genes are TRBV10-3 and TRBJ1-1; no clear D gene. CDR1 ENHRY and CDR2 SYGVKD come from the germline V gene. This CDR3 is 12 amino acids long. Trimming cost V 6 bases and J 6 bases, with 11 bases left between them. The CDR3 DNA follows: TGTGCCATCAGGTCTCTAGGCGCTGAAGCTTTCTTT. This translates into CAIRSLGAEAFF.

This clonotype was observed a few times. The chain joins TRBV19 to TRBJ1-1, with D tentatively TRBD1 (6 bases). The CDR3 totals 13 residues. Trimming stripped 5 bases from V and 10 bases from J, with 17 bases between. CDR1 and CDR2 from the germline V gene are LNHDA and SQIVND (reference sequence). CDR3 DNA sequence: TGTGCCAGTAGTCCACTTCCGGGGGCAGGAGCTTTCTTT. Translated, it gives CASSPLPGAGAFF.

J is TRBJ2-4 and V is TRBV13; maybe TRBD2 (6 bases). V shed 5 bases and J shed 1 base, with 24 bases lying between them. The CDR3 runs 19 residues. Germline V lookup: CDR1 PRHDT, CDR2 FYEKMQ (reference sequence). The CDR3 here is CASSQRGTRRVMAKNIQYF. The CDR3 nucleotides are TGTGCCAGCAGCCAACGCGGGACCCGAAGGGTGATGGCCAAAAACATTCAGTACTTC.

This rearrangement joins TRBV20-1 to TRBJ2-1; tentative D call: TRBD1 (6 bases). The length of the CDR3 is 17 residues. Germline V gene sequence: CDR1 DFQATT, CDR2 SNEGSKA (reference sequence). V lost 4 bases to trimming and J lost 0 bases, with 19 bases between them. The CDR3 region has the DNA TGCAGTGCTACCCCTTTCACCACAGGGAGCTCCTACAATGAGCAGTTCTTC. It yields the protein CSATPFTTGSSYNEQFF.

This CDR3 reads CASSPRRDRDYNEQFF. The CDR3 DNA is TGTGCCAGCAGCCCTCGGCGAGACAGGGACTACAATGAGCAGTTCTTC. V is TRBV6-2 or TRBV6-3 and J is TRBJ2-1; 7 bases are shared with TRBD1. J lost 3 bases, V lost 6 bases, and 11 bases had no gene match. The CDR3 covers 16 residues. The germline CDR1 and CDR2 sequences are MNHEY and SVGEGT.

The chain employs TRBV7-2 and TRBJ2-1; possible D gene TRBD2, 7 bases. The CDR3 contains 12 residues. CDR1 and CDR2 from the germline V gene are SGHTA and FQGNSA. In nucleotides, the CDR3 is TGTGCGGGGGGGCTGTCCTACAATGAGCAGTTCTTC. Translated, it gives CAGGLSYNEQFF.